This TCR beta chain was profiled in a study of blood T cell repertoires in COVID-19. Study-level background: From T cells, B-cell-depleted T cells, or PBMCs came the material, which was cDNA or gDNA.

This CDR3 has 15 residues. CDR1 is LGHNA and CDR2 is YNFKEQ in the germline V gene. V was clipped by 3 bases and J by 3 bases; unmatched bases: 5. Libraries were prepared by immunoSEQ multiplex PCR; TCRdb keeps only in-frame clonotypes and omits some of them. The profile shows roughly 500,000 clones, around 87% of them singletons. The sample comprised PBMCs or T cells enriched from blood (not recorded which). This TCR derives from a woman aged 40 to 55 who had recovered from COVID-19. The chain joins TRBV4-2 to TRBJ1-1; 9 bases match TRBD1. Here the CDR3 reads CASSQAQGAYTEAFF. For the CDR3, the DNA is TGTGCCAGCAGCCAGGCACAGGGGGCGTACACTGAAGCTTTCTTT.